This T cell receptor beta chain appears in the sequencing data of a study of lung T cells in sarcoidosis with Löfgren's syndrome. The wider study: Bronchoalveolar lavage fluid in sarcoidosis accumulates CD4+ T cells. Analyses focused on Löfgren's syndrome patients.

V shed 4 bases and J shed 8 bases, with 13 bases lying between them. The length of the CDR3 is 13 residues. Germline CDR1 is SGHNT and CDR2 is YYREEE (reference sequence). Overall study findings and caveats: Shared TRAV12-1 and TRBV2 CDR3 motifs were reported across several patients. TRAV12-1 and TRBV2 were reportedly most expanded in Löfgren's patients.

In its sample, this clonotype ranks as large. Its matching antigen is unknown. One entry per CDR3 protein, called by TCRdb with MiXCR from the reads. Of fewer than 600 distinct CDR3 sequences in the sample, around 36% were seen once. The specimen was CD4+ T cells from PBMCs. This TCR came from a human donor with sarcoidosis (Löfgren's syndrome or another form), or a control subject (not recorded which). The rearrangement joins TRBV5-4 to TRBJ2-1; D might be TRBD1 (6 bases). The DNA of the CDR3 is TGTGCCAGCAGCACACAGGGAGTCGATGAGCAGTTCTTC. Translating gives CASSTQGVDEQFF.